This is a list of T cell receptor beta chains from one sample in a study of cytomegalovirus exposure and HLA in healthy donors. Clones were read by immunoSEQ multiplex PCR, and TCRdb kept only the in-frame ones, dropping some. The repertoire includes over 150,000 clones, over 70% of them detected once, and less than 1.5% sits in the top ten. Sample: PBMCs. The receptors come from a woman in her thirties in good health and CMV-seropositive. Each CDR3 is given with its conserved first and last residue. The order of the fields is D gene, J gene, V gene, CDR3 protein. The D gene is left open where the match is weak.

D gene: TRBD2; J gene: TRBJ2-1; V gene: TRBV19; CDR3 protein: CASSFGLAGIYNEQFF
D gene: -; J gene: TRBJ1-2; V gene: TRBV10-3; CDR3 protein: CAISESGESYNGYTF
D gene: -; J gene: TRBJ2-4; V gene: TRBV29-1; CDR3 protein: CSVLPGNIQYF
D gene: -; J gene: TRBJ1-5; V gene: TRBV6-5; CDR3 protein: CASSYSGSNQPQHF
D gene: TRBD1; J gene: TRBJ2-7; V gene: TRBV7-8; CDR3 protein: CASSYDRDRGVNEQYF
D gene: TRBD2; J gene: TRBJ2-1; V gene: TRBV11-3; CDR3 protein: CASSSSGEWDEQFF
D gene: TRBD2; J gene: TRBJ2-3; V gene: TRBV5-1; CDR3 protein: CASSPPLAGGSTDTQYF
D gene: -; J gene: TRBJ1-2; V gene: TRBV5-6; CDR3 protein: CASSQNYGYTF
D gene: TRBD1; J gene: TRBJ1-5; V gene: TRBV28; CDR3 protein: CASSPGTGGRQPQHF
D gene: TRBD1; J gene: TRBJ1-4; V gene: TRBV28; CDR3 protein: CASSSPGTGLNEKLFF
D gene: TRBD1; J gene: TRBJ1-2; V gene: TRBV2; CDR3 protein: CASVATGVYGYTF
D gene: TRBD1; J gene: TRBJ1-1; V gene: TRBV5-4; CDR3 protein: CASSSPPQGESEAFF
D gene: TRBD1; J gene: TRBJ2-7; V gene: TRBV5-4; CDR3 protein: CASSLRQGFDEQYF